Listed below are T cell receptor beta chains from one sample, sequenced in a study of shared clonotypes between healthy human individuals. Some clones are missing from TCRdb's copy, which holds only in-frame ones; the method was immunoSEQ multiplex PCR. The sample lists about 2.1 million clones; 93% were seen once. Sequenced material: naive CD8+ T cells from PBMCs. The receptors come from a man between 18 and 29 years old in good health. Some clones in this sample may be carry-over from other donors' samples. Each CDR3 is given with its conserved first and last residue. The D gene is left open where the match is weak. Size is omitted from some rows. Given values are once, few, many or a class for expanded clones.

CDR3 protein: CASPLPGSINTGELFF
CDR3 DNA: TGTGCCAGCCCCCTCCCCGGCTCGATCAACACCGGGGAGCTGTTTTTT
CDR3 length: 16
J gene: TRBJ2-2
D gene: NA
V gene: TRBV5-8
clone size: NA

CDR3 protein: CASSLEGGPNTEAFF
CDR3 DNA: TGTGCCAGCAGCTTAGAGGGAGGACCTAACACTGAAGCTTTCTTT
CDR3 length: 15
J gene: TRBJ1-1
D gene: NA
V gene: TRBV7-6
clone size: NA

CDR3 protein: CASSQSRLRQETQYF
CDR3 DNA: TGCGCCAGCAGTCAATCGAGACTGAGGCAAGAGACCCAGTACTTC
CDR3 length: 15
J gene: TRBJ2-5
D gene: NA
V gene: TRBV23-1
clone size: NA

CDR3 protein: CASSRYAPIRGAYNEQFF
CDR3 DNA: TGCGCCAGCAGCCGATACGCTCCTATTCGGGGGGCTTACAATGAGCAGTTCTTC
CDR3 length: 18
J gene: TRBJ2-1
D gene: NA
V gene: TRBV4-1
clone size: NA

CDR3 protein: CASSQDSLAANGRETQYF
CDR3 DNA: TGTGCCAGCAGCCAAGACAGTCTAGCGGCAAACGGGCGGGAGACCCAGTACTTC
CDR3 length: 18
J gene: TRBJ2-5
D gene: TRBD2
V gene: TRBV4-2
clone size: NA

CDR3 protein: CASSLSDFLNNEQFF
CDR3 DNA: TGTGCCAGCAGCTTAAGTGACTTCTTAAACAATGAGCAGTTCTTC
CDR3 length: 15
J gene: TRBJ2-1
D gene: NA
V gene: TRBV13
clone size: NA

CDR3 protein: CASSLRGGLSTEAFF
CDR3 DNA: TGTGCCAGCAGCTTAAGAGGAGGGCTGAGCACTGAAGCTTTCTTT
CDR3 length: 15
J gene: TRBJ1-1
D gene: NA
V gene: TRBV7-3
clone size: few

CDR3 protein: CASRRLAHTEAFF
CDR3 DNA: TGTGCCAGCAGACGATTAGCGCACACTGAAGCTTTCTTT
CDR3 length: 13
J gene: TRBJ1-1
D gene: NA
V gene: TRBV28
clone size: NA

CDR3 protein: CASSQDLAIVTGELFF
CDR3 DNA: TGCGCCAGCAGCCAAGATTTGGCGATTGTCACCGGGGAGCTGTTTTTT
CDR3 length: 16
J gene: TRBJ2-2
D gene: NA
V gene: TRBV4-3
clone size: NA

CDR3 protein: CASSYGTQETQYF
CDR3 DNA: TGTGCCAGCAGTTACGGGACCCAAGAGACCCAGTACTTC
CDR3 length: 13
J gene: TRBJ2-5
D gene: NA
V gene: TRBV6-6
clone size: NA

CDR3 protein: CASSLTGGSDEQYF
CDR3 DNA: TGTGCCAGCAGCTTAACAGGGGGATCTGACGAGCAGTACTTC
CDR3 length: 14
J gene: TRBJ2-7
D gene: TRBD1
V gene: TRBV7-9
clone size: NA

CDR3 protein: CASSLRLGTTGELFF
CDR3 DNA: TGTGCCAGCAGCCTCAGACTAGGGACGACCGGGGAGCTGTTTTTT
CDR3 length: 15
J gene: TRBJ2-2
D gene: NA
V gene: TRBV11-3
clone size: NA

CDR3 protein: CASSFTTGNEQFF
CDR3 DNA: TGTGCCAGCAGCTTCACGACAGGCAATGAGCAGTTCTTC
CDR3 length: 13
J gene: TRBJ2-1
D gene: NA
V gene: TRBV7-3
clone size: NA

CDR3 protein: CAWSPAVDLGQPQHF
CDR3 DNA: TGTGCCTGGAGTCCGGCAGTCGACCTTGGGCAGCCCCAGCATTTT
CDR3 length: 15
J gene: TRBJ1-5
D gene: NA
V gene: TRBV30
clone size: once

CDR3 protein: CASSLPRNGQGYGELFF
CDR3 DNA: TGCGCCAGCAGCCTTCCCCGGAACGGACAGGGGTACGGGGAGCTGTTTTTT
CDR3 length: 17
J gene: TRBJ2-2
D gene: TRBD1
V gene: TRBV4-1
clone size: NA

CDR3 protein: CASSESWRDGHTEAFF
CDR3 DNA: TGTGCCAGCAGTGAATCATGGCGGGATGGGCACACTGAAGCTTTCTTT
CDR3 length: 16
J gene: TRBJ1-1
D gene: NA
V gene: TRBV6-1
clone size: once

CDR3 protein: CASSPRLGLAVEQYF
CDR3 DNA: TGTGCCAGCAGCCCCAGGTTGGGACTAGCGGTTGAGCAGTACTTC
CDR3 length: 15
J gene: TRBJ2-7
D gene: TRBD2
V gene: TRBV27
clone size: NA

CDR3 protein: CASSFRTLRPGRNQPQHF
CDR3 DNA: TGTGCCAGCAGTTTCCGGACCCTCCGACCAGGGCGCAATCAGCCCCAGCATTTT
CDR3 length: 18
J gene: TRBJ1-5
D gene: NA
V gene: TRBV28
clone size: NA

CDR3 protein: CASSSWTGKTYEQYF
CDR3 DNA: TGCGCCAGCAGCTCCTGGACGGGAAAGACTTACGAGCAGTACTTC
CDR3 length: 15
J gene: TRBJ2-7
D gene: NA
V gene: TRBV5-1
clone size: NA

CDR3 protein: CASSLARQEEFF
CDR3 DNA: TGTGCCAGCAGCTTAGCCCGCCAGGAAGAGTTCTTC
CDR3 length: 12
J gene: TRBJ2-1
D gene: NA
V gene: TRBV11-2
clone size: NA

CDR3 protein: CASSLGQGYSNQPQHF
CDR3 DNA: TGTGCCAGCAGCTTGGGACAGGGGTATAGCAATCAGCCCCAGCATTTT
CDR3 length: 16
J gene: TRBJ1-5
D gene: TRBD1
V gene: TRBV5-6
clone size: NA

CDR3 protein: CASSYWTGGDEQYF
CDR3 DNA: TGTGCCAGCAGTTACTGGACAGGGGGAGACGAGCAGTACTTC
CDR3 length: 14
J gene: TRBJ2-7
D gene: TRBD1
V gene: TRBV6-6
clone size: NA

CDR3 protein: CASSRRGGKLAYEQYF
CDR3 DNA: TGTGCCAGCAGCAGACGGGGCGGGAAATTGGCCTACGAGCAGTACTTC
CDR3 length: 16
J gene: TRBJ2-7
D gene: NA
V gene: TRBV13
clone size: NA

CDR3 protein: CASRDKSGGVDTQYF
CDR3 DNA: TGTGCCAGTAGGGATAAATCAGGGGGCGTAGATACGCAGTATTTT
CDR3 length: 15
J gene: TRBJ2-3
D gene: TRBD1
V gene: TRBV19
clone size: NA

CDR3 protein: CAARRGYNEQFF
CDR3 DNA: TGTGCCGCCCGGAGAGGTTACAATGAGCAGTTCTTC
CDR3 length: 12
J gene: TRBJ2-1
D gene: NA
V gene: TRBV2
clone size: once

CDR3 protein: CASSLDLGREQFF
CDR3 DNA: TGCGCCAGCAGCTTGGATCTGGGTAGAGAGCAGTTCTTC
CDR3 length: 13
J gene: TRBJ2-1
D gene: NA
V gene: TRBV5-1
clone size: NA

CDR3 protein: CASSRGALDQPQHF
CDR3 DNA: TGTGCCAGCAGTAGGGGGGCCCTGGATCAGCCCCAGCATTTT
CDR3 length: 14
J gene: TRBJ1-5
D gene: NA
V gene: TRBV28
clone size: NA

CDR3 protein: CASSHQQPQHF
CDR3 DNA: TGTGCCAGCAGCCACCAACAGCCCCAGCATTTT
CDR3 length: 11
J gene: TRBJ1-5
D gene: NA
V gene: TRBV28
clone size: few

CDR3 protein: CASSQQYPGGSYEQYF
CDR3 DNA: TGTGCCAGCAGCCAACAGTACCCCGGCGGCTCCTACGAGCAGTACTTC
CDR3 length: 16
J gene: TRBJ2-7
D gene: NA
V gene: TRBV4-2
clone size: NA

CDR3 protein: CASSGDRGSDEQYF
CDR3 DNA: TGTGCCAGCAGCGGCGACAGGGGATCGGACGAGCAGTACTTC
CDR3 length: 14
J gene: TRBJ2-7
D gene: TRBD1
V gene: TRBV9
clone size: NA

CDR3 protein: CASSRRQQEAFF
CDR3 DNA: TGTGCCAGCAGCCGTCGACAGCAGGAAGCTTTCTTT
CDR3 length: 12
J gene: TRBJ1-1
D gene: NA
V gene: TRBV14
clone size: NA

CDR3 protein: CASSPPRGDTQYF
CDR3 DNA: TGCGCCAGCAGCCCCCCCCGGGGGGATACGCAGTATTTT
CDR3 length: 13
J gene: TRBJ2-3
D gene: NA
V gene: TRBV4-3
clone size: NA

CDR3 protein: CASSPPGLAHEQYF
CDR3 DNA: TGTGCCAGCAGTCCTCCGGGGCTAGCCCACGAGCAGTACTTC
CDR3 length: 14
J gene: TRBJ2-7
D gene: NA
V gene: TRBV27
clone size: NA

CDR3 protein: CASSREGRGYEQYF
CDR3 DNA: TGTGCCAGCAGTAGAGAGGGGCGCGGTTACGAGCAGTACTTC
CDR3 length: 14
J gene: TRBJ2-7
D gene: NA
V gene: TRBV2
clone size: NA

CDR3 protein: CASRKTGSITEAFF
CDR3 DNA: TGTGCCAGCAGGAAGACAGGGTCGATAACTGAAGCTTTCTTT
CDR3 length: 14
J gene: TRBJ1-1
D gene: TRBD1
V gene: TRBV2
clone size: few

CDR3 protein: CASSMRQGADEQYF
CDR3 DNA: TGTGCCAGTAGTATGAGGCAGGGGGCGGACGAGCAGTACTTC
CDR3 length: 14
J gene: TRBJ2-7
D gene: TRBD1
V gene: TRBV19
clone size: NA

CDR3 protein: CASSYSSRRQSSGRVEETQYF
CDR3 DNA: TGTGCCAGCAGTTACTCATCGAGGAGGCAGTCTAGCGGGAGAGTAGAGGAGACCCAGTACTTC
CDR3 length: 21
J gene: TRBJ2-5
D gene: TRBD2
V gene: TRBV6-7
clone size: NA

CDR3 protein: CASSLVGTVGADTQYF
CDR3 DNA: TGTGCCAGCAGCTTAGTGGGGACCGTTGGTGCAGATACGCAGTATTTT
CDR3 length: 16
J gene: TRBJ2-3
D gene: NA
V gene: TRBV13
clone size: once

CDR3 protein: CASIPRGGLPGELFF
CDR3 DNA: TGTGCCAGTATCCCCAGGGGGGGTCTACCCGGGGAGCTGTTTTTT
CDR3 length: 15
J gene: TRBJ2-2
D gene: NA
V gene: TRBV19
clone size: NA

CDR3 protein: CASSLTGYGADTQYF
CDR3 DNA: TGTGCCAGCAGTTTGACAGGGTATGGGGCAGATACGCAGTATTTT
CDR3 length: 15
J gene: TRBJ2-3
D gene: TRBD1
V gene: TRBV28
clone size: NA

CDR3 protein: CASSPPVRGDTDTQYF
CDR3 DNA: TGTGCCAGCAGTCCTCCGGTCAGAGGTGACACAGATACGCAGTATTTT
CDR3 length: 16
J gene: TRBJ2-3
D gene: NA
V gene: TRBV27
clone size: once

CDR3 protein: CASSATTGVLYSNQPQHF
CDR3 DNA: TGTGCCAGCAGTGCTACGACAGGAGTACTTTATAGCAATCAGCCCCAGCATTTT
CDR3 length: 18
J gene: TRBJ1-5
D gene: NA
V gene: TRBV28
clone size: NA

CDR3 protein: CASSYRAGVDQPQHF
CDR3 DNA: TGTGCCAGCAGTTACAGGGCAGGGGTTGATCAGCCCCAGCATTTT
CDR3 length: 15
J gene: TRBJ1-5
D gene: NA
V gene: TRBV6-5
clone size: NA

CDR3 protein: CASSWGGSNQPQHF
CDR3 DNA: TGTGCCAGCAGCTGGGGGGGTAGCAATCAGCCCCAGCATTTT
CDR3 length: 14
J gene: TRBJ1-5
D gene: NA
V gene: TRBV7-9
clone size: few

CDR3 protein: CASSALIGAGNTIYF
CDR3 DNA: TGTGCCAGCAGCGCCCTGATTGGCGCTGGAAACACCATATATTTT
CDR3 length: 15
J gene: TRBJ1-3
D gene: NA
V gene: TRBV9
clone size: NA

CDR3 protein: CASSFGTGGYEQYF
CDR3 DNA: TGTGCCAGCAGTTTCGGGACAGGGGGTTACGAGCAGTACTTC
CDR3 length: 14
J gene: TRBJ2-7
D gene: TRBD1
V gene: TRBV28
clone size: once

CDR3 protein: CASSAGSPEWPQHF
CDR3 DNA: TGTGCCAGCAGCGCAGGAAGCCCAGAATGGCCCCAGCATTTT
CDR3 length: 14
J gene: TRBJ1-5
D gene: NA
V gene: TRBV9
clone size: few

CDR3 protein: CASSLGGTTEQFF
CDR3 DNA: TGTGCCAGCAGCTTAGGGGGGACTACCGAGCAGTTCTTC
CDR3 length: 13
J gene: TRBJ2-1
D gene: TRBD2
V gene: TRBV7-9
clone size: NA

CDR3 protein: CASSEGIRRTYNEQFF
CDR3 DNA: TGTGCCAGCAGTGAAGGAATCAGAAGGACCTACAATGAGCAGTTCTTC
CDR3 length: 16
J gene: TRBJ2-1
D gene: NA
V gene: TRBV6-1
clone size: NA

CDR3 protein: CASSQAMTVSYEQYF
CDR3 DNA: TGTGCCAGTAGCCAAGCAATGACGGTCTCCTACGAGCAGTACTTC
CDR3 length: 15
J gene: TRBJ2-7
D gene: NA
V gene: TRBV19
clone size: NA

CDR3 protein: CASRTAANYGYTF
CDR3 DNA: TGTGCCAGCCGCACAGCAGCTAACTATGGCTACACCTTC
CDR3 length: 13
J gene: TRBJ1-2
D gene: NA
V gene: TRBV28
clone size: NA

CDR3 protein: CASRGSGANVLTF
CDR3 DNA: TGTGCCAGCAGGGGGTCTGGGGCCAACGTCCTGACTTTC
CDR3 length: 13
J gene: TRBJ2-6
D gene: NA
V gene: TRBV9
clone size: NA

CDR3 protein: CASSPGPSFEKLFF
CDR3 DNA: TGTGCCAGCAGCCCAGGGCCCTCTTTTGAAAAACTGTTTTTT
CDR3 length: 14
J gene: TRBJ1-4
D gene: NA
V gene: TRBV7-9
clone size: NA